One and the same sample provided the 29 T cell receptor beta chains below, sequenced in a study of T cell responses to AZD1222 COVID-19 vaccine. TCRdb's copy holds only in-frame clones and misses some; the assay was immunoSEQ multiplex PCR. The table lists over 100,000 clones, approximately 86% of them singletons. Sequences were derived from peripheral blood, sampled 28 days after the second dose of the MenACWY control vaccine. These receptors all come from an adult who received the MenACWY meningococcal vaccine as a control.

The V call is TRBV3-1 (or the pseudogene TRBV3-2), the J call TRBJ1-1; possibly TRBD1 for D (5 bases). The germline CDR1 and CDR2 sequences are LGHDT and YNNKEL (reference sequence). V was shortened by 2 bases and J by 4 bases, with 8 bases between the two germline ends. This CDR3 region has 13 residues. The CDR3 DNA follows: TGTGCCAGCAGCCAAATCGGGGGCACTGAAGCTTTCTTT. Amino acids: CASSQIGGTEAFF.

The chain recombines TRBV4-3 with TRBJ1-1; a possible D gene is TRBD1 (5 bases). Trimming pared 3 bases from V and 0 bases from J, leaving 11 bases between. This CDR3 region has 15 residues. Germline CDR1 reads LGHNA; CDR2 reads YSLEER. Here the CDR3 DNA reads TGCGCCAGCAGCCAGATCGGACATTTGAACACTGAAGCTTTCTTT. Translation gives CASSQIGHLNTEAFF.

The CDR3 loop is CAWSHGRDMNTEAFF. DNA of the CDR3: TGTGCCTGGAGTCATGGCAGGGACATGAACACTGAAGCTTTCTTT. This rearrangement joins TRBV30 to TRBJ1-1; maybe TRBD1 (6 bases). The CDR3 contains 15 residues. The germline CDR1 and CDR2 sequences are GTSNPN and SVGIG (reference sequence). V lost 2 bases, J lost 0 bases, and 13 bases lay in between.

The J gene is TRBJ2-7, the V gene TRBV7-8; 7 nucleotides line up with TRBD1. This CDR3 contains 14 residues. Losses at the gene ends were 1 base for V and 2 bases for J; bases not matched to a gene: 2. CDR1 is SGHVS, CDR2 FQNEAQ, per germline. The DNA of the CDR3 is TGTGCCAGCAGCTTAGTGGGACAGACCTACGAGCAGTACTTC. It specifies CASSLVGQTYEQYF.

This rearrangement joins TRBV14 to TRBJ2-1; 8 nucleotides agree with TRBD2. J was trimmed by 0 bases and V by 1 base; bases with no gene match: 5. The CDR3 has 17 amino acids. Germline assignment: CDR1 SGHDN and CDR2 FVKESK. The CDR3, as DNA: TGTGCCAGCAGCCAAGTGCTCCGGGGGGGCTCCTACAATGAGCAGTTCTTC. It encodes CASSQVLRGGSYNEQFF.

J is TRBJ2-5 and V is TRBV3-1 (or the pseudogene TRBV3-2); D possibly uses TRBD1 or TRBD2 (5 bases each). The CDR3 consists of 15 residues. Trimming took off 4 bases at V and 4 bases at J, with 16 bases between the two ends. Germline V CDR1 and CDR2: LGHDT, YNNKEL (reference sequence). CDR3 protein: CASSPVLGERETQYF. The CDR3 DNA follows: TGTGCCAGCAGCCCGGTCCTGGGGGAGCGAGAGACCCAGTACTTC.

The V call is TRBV19, the J call TRBJ1-1, with D hard to call. Trimming cost V 8 bases and J 4 bases, with 8 bases left between them. There are 11 residues in the CDR3. Germline assignment: CDR1 LNHDA and CDR2 SQIVND (reference sequence). The CDR3 region has the DNA TGTGCCAGTCCTGGTGCCACTGAAGCTTTCTTT. Translating gives CASPGATEAFF. The full variable domain, rest sourced from reference TRBV19 and TRBJ1-1, is DGGITQSPKYLFRKEGQNVTLSCEQNLNHDAMYWYRQDPGQGLRLIYYSQIVNDFQKGDIAEGYSVSREKKESFPLTVTSAQKNPTAFYLCASPGATEAFFGQGTRLTVV.

J is TRBJ2-1 and V is TRBV10-3; D assignment may be TRBD1 or TRBD2 (5 bases each). V dropped 2 bases and J dropped 4 bases, with 12 bases sitting between them. Germline lookup yields CDR1 ENHRY and CDR2 SYGVKD. The CDR3 has 15 amino acids. In nucleotides, the CDR3 is TGTGCCATCAGTGAGGGTGGGGGTATGTACAATGAGCAGTTCTTC. It yields the protein CAISEGGGMYNEQFF.

The chain links TRBV24-1 to TRBJ1-2; 7 nucleotides match TRBD1. Germline CDR1 and CDR2: KGHDR and SFDVKD. The ends lost 4 bases at V and 8 bases at J; junction bases unmatched: 12. The CDR3 contains 15 residues. CDR3 coding DNA: TGTGCCACCAGTGAGACACAGGGGCCTACGTCGGGCTACACCTTC. Its translation: CATSETQGPTSGYTF.

The chain employs TRBV5-4 and TRBJ1-3; D is perhaps TRBD1 (5 bases). Trimming stripped 4 bases from V and 2 bases from J, with 13 bases between. Germline values: CDR1 SGHNT, CDR2 YYREEE (reference sequence). CDR3 length equals 15 residues. The CDR3 DNA is TGTGCCAGCAGCCATCGGACAAACACTGGAAACACCATATATTTT. It specifies CASSHRTNTGNTIYF.

The genes are TRBV7-2 and TRBJ1-4; a possible D gene is TRBD1 (5 bases). This CDR3 spans 14 amino acids. V lost 5 bases and J lost 5, with 12 bases in between. Per germline, CDR1 SGHTA and CDR2 FQGNSA. CDR3 residues: CASSHRGANEKLFF. CDR3 DNA: TGTGCCAGCAGCCACCGAGGGGCGAATGAAAAACTGTTTTTT.

This sequence joins TRBV19 and TRBJ1-4, with D unresolved. Looked up from germline, CDR1 is LNHDA and CDR2 is SQIVND (reference sequence). V was clipped by 5 bases and J by 12 bases, with 19 bases between them. This CDR3 region has 14 residues. CDR3 nucleotides: TGTGCCAGTAGTCCGGACGGGATGAGAGGGCAACTGTTTTTT. Protein: CASSPDGMRGQLFF.

This clone was detected only a few times. The chain is built from TRBV18 and TRBJ1-3, with D hard to call. The CDR3 contains 14 residues. V was pared by 3 bases and J by 0 bases, with 6 bases between. Per germline, CDR1 KGHSH and CDR2 LQKENI. The CDR3 nucleotides are TGTGCCAGCTCACCGGAGAGCTCTGGAAACACCATATATTTT. This encodes CASSPESSGNTIYF.

The chain has TRBV7-2 and TRBJ2-7; D is unclear. This CDR3 comprises 14 residues. Trimming shortened V by 6 bases and J by 2 bases, and 14 bases separated the two germline ends. Germline CDR1 and CDR2: SGHTA and FQGNSA. The CDR3 DNA is TGTGCCAGCAGTCGCCACTCCGGAGCCTACGAGCAGTACTTC. It specifies CASSRHSGAYEQYF.

The V call is TRBV10-3, the J call TRBJ2-7; possible D gene TRBD2, 7 bases. This CDR3 has 14 amino acids. V lost 2 bases to trimming and J lost 5 bases, with 13 bases between them. Germline V lookup: CDR1 ENHRY, CDR2 SYGVKD. This chain's CDR3 is CAISERGGMDEQYF. In DNA form, the CDR3 reads TGTGCCATCAGTGAGAGGGGGGGCATGGACGAGCAGTACTTC.

The chain recombines TRBV2 with TRBJ2-5; 7 nucleotides agree with TRBD2. Germline values: CDR1 SNHLY, CDR2 FYNNEI. V was clipped by 6 bases and J by 4 bases; unmatched bases: 17. There are 17 residues in the CDR3. The CDR3 sequence: CASRGEGRSFGGETQYF. The CDR3 DNA reads as TGTGCCAGCAGGGGGGAGGGTCGATCATTTGGGGGAGAGACCCAGTACTTC.

This clone has just one count. CDR3 in amino acids: CASSPGTLTEAFF. CDR3 DNA sequence: TGTGCCAGCAGCCCCGGGACCCTCACTGAAGCTTTCTTT. The chain links TRBV7-2 to TRBJ1-1, with a weak D call TRBD1 (5 bases). Trimming took off 5 bases at V and 4 bases at J, with 11 bases between the two ends. The CDR3 is made up of 13 amino acids. From germline, CDR1 is SGHTA and CDR2 FQGNSA.

This sequence joins TRBV4-2 and TRBJ2-7; 7 positions match TRBD1. The CDR3 extends over 13 amino acids. With V trimmed by 4 bases and J by 6 bases, 6 bases remained unmatched. From germline, CDR1 is LGHNA and CDR2 YNFKEQ. CDR3 nucleotide sequence: TGTGCCAGCAGCCCGAACGACAGGGTCGAGCAGTACTTC. Its protein is CASSPNDRVEQYF.

The chain joins TRBV19 to TRBJ2-5, with a tentative D call TRBD2 (5 bases). This CDR3 comprises 12 residues. In germline, CDR1 is LNHDA, CDR2 SQIVND (reference sequence). The V gene lost 7 bases and the J gene lost 5 bases, with 11 bases spanning the gap. CDR3 in DNA: TGTGCCAGTATCCGGGGTCGGGAGACCCAGTACTTC. This sequence encodes CASIRGRETQYF.

The chain couples TRBV5-1 to TRBJ1-1; D gene uncertain. V was trimmed by 4 bases and J by 0 bases, leaving 13 bases between them. CDR3 length equals 15 residues. Germline CDR1 and CDR2: SGHRS and YFSETQ. The CDR3, as DNA: TGCGCCAGCAGCCCATTAATACTAGTGAACACTGAAGCTTTCTTT. Translating it yields CASSPLILVNTEAFF.

The chain recombines TRBV25-1 with TRBJ1-2; TRBD1 might be the D (6 bases). The V and J ends lost 3 bases and 4 bases respectively, with 9 bases between them. The CDR3 has 13 amino acids. The germline gives CDR1 MGHDK, CDR2 SYGVNS. The CDR3 is CASSDGRGYGYTF. The CDR3 DNA reads TGTGCCAGCAGTGACGGCAGGGGCTATGGCTACACCTTC.

The gene calls are TRBV6-5 and TRBJ2-7; D perhaps matches TRBD2 (5 bases). Germline lookup yields CDR1 MNHEY and CDR2 SVGAGI. The CDR3 sequence is 11 residues long. V lost 7 bases and J 2 bases, leaving 6 bases between the germline ends. This CDR3 reads CASMRAYEQYF. CDR3 bases: TGTGCCAGCATGAGGGCCTACGAGCAGTACTTC.

This clone is a singleton in its sample. The rearrangement uses TRBV11-2 and TRBJ1-6; D not resolved. The CDR3 covers 15 residues. CDR1 is SGHAT and CDR2 is FQNNGV in the germline V gene. V dropped 3 bases and J dropped 2 bases, with 8 bases sitting between them. The DNA of the CDR3 is TGTGCCAGCAGCTTGGGAGGCACCTATAATTCACCCCTCCACTTT. It yields the protein CASSLGGTYNSPLHF.

The V call is TRBV5-4, the J call TRBJ1-2; TRBD1 agrees at 8 bases. Trimming took 4 bases from V and 1 from J; bases not matched to a gene: 6. Germline V CDR1 and CDR2: SGHNT, YYREEE (reference sequence). This CDR3 region has 15 residues. CDR3 DNA: TGTGCCAGCAGCCCGGGGGACAGGTTTAACTATGGCTACACCTTC. It is translated as CASSPGDRFNYGYTF.

V usage is TRBV7-2 and J usage is TRBJ2-1; TRBD2 is a possible D gene (5 bases). V lost 5 bases and J 7 bases, leaving 6 bases between the germline ends. Germline V CDR1 and CDR2: SGHTA, FQGNSA. The CDR3 runs 11 residues. As DNA, the CDR3 is TGTGCCAGCAGCCGACTAAATGAGCAGTTCTTC. It is translated as CASSRLNEQFF.

The chain uses TRBV12-3 or TRBV12-4 and TRBJ1-2; D might be TRBD1 (6 bases). This CDR3 spans 12 amino acids. The V end lost 5 bases, the J end lost 12 bases, and 16 bases lay between the germline ends. The chain's CDR3 is CASSPEDSPHTF. The CDR3 nucleotides are TGTGCCAGCAGTCCAGAGGACAGTCCACACACCTTC.

The J gene is TRBJ2-7, the V gene TRBV11-2, with 14 bases identical to TRBD2. Trimming took 4 bases from V and 3 from J; bases not matched to a gene: 2. Germline CDR1 is SGHAT and CDR2 is FQNNGV. The CDR3 is 15 residues long. CDR3: CASSWGTSGGYEQYF. The CDR3 bases are TGTGCCAGCAGCTGGGGGACTAGCGGGGGCTACGAGCAGTACTTC. Together with reference TRBV11-2 and TRBJ2-7, the CDR3 gives the full variable domain: EAGVAQSPRYKIIEKRQSVAFWCNPISGHATLYWYQQILGQGPKLLIQFQNNGVVDDSQLPKDRFSAERLKGVDSTLKIQPAKLEDSAVYLCASSWGTSGGYEQYFGPGTRLTVT.

The chain carries TRBV5-6 and TRBJ2-5; D not certain. V lost 4 bases to trimming and J lost 0 bases, with 10 bases between them. The CDR3 loop spans 14 amino acids. Germline V gene lookup returns CDR1 SGHDT and CDR2 YYEEEE. The CDR3 DNA reads TGTGCCAGCAGCCGCCTGAGGTACCAAGAGACCCAGTACTTC. Amino acid sequence: CASSRLRYQETQYF.

The chain recombines TRBV4-2 with TRBJ1-3; tentatively, D is TRBD1 (6 bases). Germline V gene data show CDR1 as LGHNA and CDR2 as YNFKEQ. The V gene lost 4 bases and the J gene lost 8 bases, with 12 bases spanning the gap. This CDR3 has 13 amino acids. CDR3 sequence reads: CASSPQGRDTIYF. CDR3 coding DNA: TGTGCCAGCAGCCCTCAGGGGAGGGACACCATATATTTT.